This T cell receptor beta chain was captured in a study of T cell responses to AZD1222 COVID-19 vaccine. The V and J ends lost 1 base and 4 bases respectively, with 13 bases between them. The CDR3 loop spans 15 amino acids. CDR1 LNHDA and CDR2 SQIVND come from the germline V gene (reference sequence). Sequencing used immunoSEQ multiplex PCR; TCRdb keeps in-frame clones, though not all of them. This table has about 130,000 clones, roughly 92% appearing once. The sequence came from an adult who received the AZD1222 COVID-19 vaccine. The sample consisted of peripheral blood, taken 28 days after the second AZD1222 dose. The chain combines TRBV19 with TRBJ1-2; D remains unclear. CDR3 coding DNA: TGTGCCAGTAGTATAGTAGGTTACCCTCCCTATGGCTACACCTTC. Its protein product is CASSIVGYPPYGYTF.